These 8 T cell receptor beta chains were sequenced from one sample in a study of breast tumors, draining lymph nodes, adjacent tissues. TCRdb fed the multiplex PCR reads into MiXCR, producing one record per CDR3 protein. Of about 21,000 distinct CDR3 sequences in the sample, around 50% were seen once. The sample taken for sequencing was breast tumor tissue. These receptors originate from a female donor with breast cancer. Some clones in this sample may be carry-over from other donors' samples.

This clonotype has a count of ten or more. This sequence joins TRBV6-5 and TRBJ2-7; a weak D match, TRBD1 (6 bases). The V and J ends lost 8 bases and 6 bases respectively, with 26 bases between them. CDR1 and CDR2 from the germline V gene are MNHEY and SVGAGI. The CDR3 totals 16 residues. The CDR3 region is CASSPHQGFTTSEQYF. The CDR3 coding sequence is TGTGCCAGCTCTCCCCACCAGGGGTTTACTACGAGCGAGCAGTACTTC.

The table lists this clonotype with many counts. This chain links TRBV7-9 with TRBJ1-1, with D unclear. The CDR3 totals 13 residues. In germline, CDR1 is SEHNR, CDR2 FQNEAQ (reference sequence). V was cut by 1 base and J by 9 bases, with 12 bases left in between. The CDR3 protein is CASSLEGGLQAFF. The CDR3 DNA follows: TGTGCCAGCAGCTTAGAAGGAGGTCTTCAAGCTTTCTTT.

This clonotype was seen repeatedly, ten times or more. One base away lies a much larger clone, so this may be a sequencing read error. The CDR3 DNA reads as TGTGCCAGCAGTGAAGTCAGGAGCTCCTACGGGCAGTACTTC. The encoded protein is CASSEVRSSYGQYF. V usage is TRBV2 and J usage is TRBJ2-7; D call uncertain. CDR1 is SNHLY and CDR2 is FYNNEI in the germline V gene. The CDR3 spans 14 residues.

Comments on this clonotype: This could be a read error, since a much larger clone is one nucleotide away. The chain couples TRBV7-9 to TRBJ2-5, with 12 bases aligning to TRBD2. The CDR3 totals 17 residues. CDR1 SEHNR and CDR2 FQNEAQ come from the germline V gene (reference sequence). DNA for the CDR3: TGTGCCAGCAGCTACACTAGCGGGAGGTTTTCCCAAGAGCCCCAGTACTTC. The encoded protein is CASSYTSGRFSQEPQYF.

The chain has TRBV2 and TRBJ2-5, with 15 bases matching TRBD2. The germline gives CDR1 SNHLY, CDR2 FYNNEI. The V and J ends lost 5 bases and 1 base, in that order; junction bases with no gene match: 2. The CDR3 consists of 16 residues. CDR3 DNA sequence: TGTGCCAGCAGTCGGGGACTAGCGGGAGGCCAAGAGACCCAGTACTTC. The encoded protein is CASSRGLAGGQETQYF.

This clonotype has a count of ten or more. The V call is TRBV6-6, the J call TRBJ2-7, with TRBD2 matching over 10 bases. The V gene end was trimmed by 5 bases and the J gene end by 0 bases; junction bases not matched to a gene: 7. The length of the CDR3 is 16 residues. Germline lookup yields CDR1 MNHNY and CDR2 SVGAGI (reference sequence). Here the CDR3 reads CASSPAGLAASYEQYF. In nucleotides, the CDR3 is TGTGCCAGCAGTCCCGCCGGACTAGCGGCCTCCTACGAGCAGTACTTC.

This chain joins TRBV5-1 and TRBJ1-2; 10 positions agree with TRBD1. J lost 3 bases, V lost 8 bases, and 4 bases had no gene match. CDR1 and CDR2 (germline): SGHRS, YFSETQ. CDR3 length equals 13 residues. CDR3 region: CASRQGADYGYTF. Here the CDR3 DNA reads TGCGCCAGTAGACAGGGGGCTGACTATGGCTACACCTTC.

This clonotype has at least ten counts. The V and J genes are TRBV7-3 and TRBJ1-1; D is possibly TRBD1 (5 bases). The CDR3 has 13 amino acids. Trimming stripped 5 bases from V and 2 bases from J, with 9 bases between. The V gene's germline CDR1 is SGHTA and CDR2 FQGTGA. CDR3 nucleotide sequence: TGTGCCAGCAGCGTAGACAGAAACACTGAAGCTTTCTTT. Its protein is CASSVDRNTEAFF.